This T cell receptor beta chain came from a study of vaccination and CD4 T cells after COVID-19. Turning to the study itself: A median of around 73 days (range 14 to 241) separated dose two from the taking of post-vaccine samples. Treatment of control cultures consisted of a CEFX pool, an HIV-1 Nef pool, or no peptide.

The CDR3 is made up of 15 amino acids. Trimming at V came to 7 bases and at J to 9 bases, leaving 10 bases not matched to a gene. CDR1 and CDR2 from the germline V gene are LGHNT and FRNRAP. With the Oncomine TCR Beta short-read assay, DNA from cultured CD4+ T cells was sequenced. After culture, CD4+ T cells served as the source for genomic DNA extraction. MiXCR, run by TCRdb on the PCR reads, gives a single entry per CDR3 protein. Seen here are about 17,000 distinct CDR3 sequences, approximately 45% observed once, and the top ten hold just over 6.5%. Treatment noted: approximately 11-day PBMC culture with coronavirus spike peptide pools or control peptides (ViraFEST assay). Expansion of antigen-specific T cells with peptide pools by ViraFEST preceded sequencing of TCRs. For this clonotype: What it binds is unknown.

Here the sequenced sample was CD4+ T cells from blood, cultured in vitro, taken after SARS-CoV-2 vaccination. This receptor was identified in a human donor who had recovered from COVID-19. This sequence joins TRBV12-5 and TRBJ2-5; 14 bases match TRBD2. In nucleotides, the CDR3 is TGTGCTAGTGCCCCCCCGGGACTAGCGGGAGCGGCCCAGTACTTC. Translating gives CASAPPGLAGAAQYF.